One sample yielded the 14 T cell receptor beta chains listed below, sequenced in a study of T-cell memory formation after mild COVID-19. MiXCR, applied by TCRdb to the 5' RACE reads, yields one record per CDR3 protein. The sample lists 65,000 to 100,000 distinct CDR3 sequences; roughly 12% were seen once. Sequenced sample: PBMCs or a T cell subset sorted from them (not recorded which). Receptor source: a man aged 18 to 35 who had mild COVID-19 (a few samples of this study predate the infection). Cell type and time point are not known.

V is TRBV9 and J is TRBJ2-2, with 8 bases aligning to TRBD2. J lost 0 bases, V lost 0 bases, and 1 base had no gene match. CDR3 size: 16 residues. CDR1 SGDLS and CDR2 YYNGEE come from the germline V gene. CDR3 DNA: TGTGCCAGCAGCGTAGACGGGGGGGCGAACACCGGGGAGCTGTTTTTT. Its translation: CASSVDGGANTGELFF.

This clonotype turned up a few times. The chain has TRBV12-3 or TRBV12-4 and TRBJ2-3, with D perhaps TRBD2 (6 bases). The CDR3 consists of 14 residues. V lost 6 bases to trimming and J lost 5 bases, with 15 bases between them. The CDR3 sequence is CASSRRGSGDTQYF. For the CDR3, the DNA is TGTGCCAGCAGCCGCCGGGGTAGCGGAGATACGCAGTATTTT.

This clonotype turned up a few times. The chain couples TRBV5-1 to TRBJ2-5; possible D gene TRBD1, 6 bases. The germline gives CDR1 SGHRS, CDR2 YFSETQ. V was trimmed by 4 bases and J by 2 bases, leaving 12 bases between them. CDR3 length equals 14 residues. CDR3 loop: CASSTNRVQETQYF. The CDR3 DNA reads TGCGCCAGCAGCACCAACAGGGTTCAAGAGACCCAGTACTTC.

This clonotype was detected only a few times. The chain recombines TRBV29-1 with TRBJ1-1; 9 bases match TRBD1. The V gene's germline CDR1 is SQVTM and CDR2 ANQGSEA. CDR3 length: 13 amino acids. V was pared by 6 bases and J by 6 bases, with 8 bases of the junction left unmatched. CDR3 sequence (DNA): TGCAGCGTCGCGGGGACAGGGAGATCTGAAGCTTTCTTT. Encoded protein: CSVAGTGRSEAFF.

The chain is built from TRBV7-2 and TRBJ1-2, with a tentative D call TRBD1 (5 bases). Germline V CDR1 and CDR2: SGHTA, FQGNSA. V lost 3 bases to trimming and J lost 5 bases, with 16 bases between them. The CDR3 contains 15 residues. CDR3 bases: TGTGCCAGCAGCTTTGACGGGACCCAGCCTTATGGCTACACCTTC. Translating it yields CASSFDGTQPYGYTF.

Ten or more counts support this clonotype. This chain connects TRBV7-2 to TRBJ1-1; a weak D match, TRBD1 (5 bases). V was pared by 5 bases and J by 10 bases, with 17 bases between. CDR1 is SGHTA and CDR2 is FQGNSA in the germline V gene. The CDR3 has 13 amino acids. This CDR3 is CASSPGPSQGAFF. Written as DNA, the CDR3 is TGTGCCAGCAGCCCTGGGCCTTCCCAGGGAGCTTTCTTT.

The sample holds a few counts of this clonotype. The chain carries TRBV3-1 and TRBJ2-5, with a tentative D call TRBD2 (5 bases). Deletions cut 3 bases from V and 2 bases from J, with 28 bases between. CDR1 and CDR2 (germline): LGHDT, YNNKEL (reference sequence). This CDR3 spans 20 amino acids. The CDR3 protein is CASSHYPTYDFRGEQETQYF. CDR3 sequence (DNA): TGTGCCAGCAGCCATTATCCGACGTACGACTTTCGGGGAGAACAAGAGACCCAGTACTTC.

This clonotype was detected a few times. J is TRBJ1-1 and V is TRBV20-1; D is ambiguous. The V gene lost 0 bases and the J gene lost 2 bases, with 13 bases spanning the gap. Germline V gives CDR1 DFQATT, CDR2 SNEGSKA (reference sequence). CDR3 length: 15 residues. CDR3 sequence (DNA): TGCAGTGCTAGAGATTGGGGATCTGTCAACACTGAAGCTTTCTTT. This encodes CSARDWGSVNTEAFF.

This chain links TRBV15 with TRBJ1-1; D may be TRBD1 (5 bases). CDR3 length: 14 residues. CDR1 is LNHNV and CDR2 is YYDKDF in the germline V gene (reference sequence). V dropped 1 base and J dropped 1 base, with 7 bases sitting between them. The CDR3 reads CATSRGGANTEAFF. As DNA, the CDR3 is TGTGCCACCAGCAGAGGAGGGGCGAACACTGAAGCTTTCTTT. Based on the CDR3 plus reference TRBV15 and TRBJ1-1, the full variable domain is DAMVIQNPRYQVTQFGKPVTLSCSQTLNHNVMYWYQQKSSQAPKLLFHYYDKDFNNEADTPDNFQSRRPNTSFCFLDIRSPGLGDTAMYLCATSRGGANTEAFFGQGTRLTVV.

The rearrangement uses TRBV4-1 and TRBJ1-2; D is perhaps TRBD1 (5 bases). With 1 base removed from V and 12 bases from J, the gap between germline ends came to 9 bases. This CDR3 spans 11 amino acids. The germline CDR1 and CDR2 sequences are MGHRA and YSYEKL. The CDR3 loop reads CASSQGGEDTF. The CDR3 nucleotides read TGCGCCAGCAGCCAAGGAGGGGAGGACACCTTC.

This clonotype was counted a few times. The rearrangement uses TRBV4-1 and TRBJ1-1; D is undetermined. The V and J ends lost 0 bases and 6 bases respectively, with 14 bases between them. Germline V CDR1 and CDR2: MGHRA, YSYEKL. CDR3 length: 15 residues. The CDR3 bases are TGCGCCAGCAGCCAAGATCCCTTCGACGCCCCTGAAGCTTTCTTT. This gives the protein CASSQDPFDAPEAFF.

This clonotype has more than one count but fewer than ten. J is TRBJ2-1 and V is TRBV12-3 or TRBV12-4; no reliable D call. Trimming cost V 5 bases and J 10 bases, with 6 bases left between them. This CDR3 is built from 10 residues. The DNA for the CDR3 is TGTGCCAGCAGTCGAACCGAGCAGTTCTTC. Amino acid sequence: CASSRTEQFF.

This clonotype has just a few counts. The chain couples TRBV4-2 to TRBJ1-6; 7 bases map to TRBD1. Trimming took 1 base from V and 6 from J; bases not matched to a gene: 15. From germline, CDR1 is LGHNA and CDR2 YNFKEQ. The CDR3 runs to 19 residues. DNA of the CDR3: TGTGCCAGCAGCCAAGGGGAGGGGCGCGGGACAGTTGTTAATTCACCCCTCCACTTT. Amino acids: CASSQGEGRGTVVNSPLHF.

The V gene is TRBV4-1, the J gene TRBJ1-1; D not resolved. Germline loops: CDR1 MGHRA, CDR2 YSYEKL. The CDR3 contains 16 residues. The germline V and J ends were trimmed by 1 base and 4 bases, with 16 bases remaining between them. CDR3 bases: TGCGCCAGCAGCCAAGGTATCAGATGGGGTGGCACTGAAGCTTTCTTT. Its protein product is CASSQGIRWGGTEAFF.